Below are 29 T cell receptor beta chains sequenced from a single sample in a study of long-term antiretroviral therapy in people with HIV. Assay version v3.0 of immunoSEQ was used, and it was run at survey level. Method: immunoSEQ multiplex PCR; TCRdb's copy keeps in-frame clones and lacks some. There are fewer than 20,000 clones in the sample; approximately 92% occur only once, and nearly 9.5% lies in the top ten. This specimen consisted of unsorted PBMCs, obtained 4.2 years after starting antiretroviral therapy. The receptors here all came from a man aged 50 to 59 with HIV.

The chain is built from TRBV4-1 and TRBJ2-7, with D possibly TRBD1 on 5 matching bases. With 3 bases removed from V and 5 bases from J, the gap between germline ends came to 14 bases. Germline V CDR1 and CDR2: MGHRA, YSYEKL. The CDR3 has 14 residues. As DNA, the CDR3 is TGCGCCAGCAGCCAGTACGTGACAGAGGACGAGCAGTACTTC. It codes for CASSQYVTEDEQYF.

The CDR3 bases are TGCGCCAGCAGCTTGGATTTGGCAGGGGTTACAGATACGCAGTATTTT. Encoded protein: CASSLDLAGVTDTQYF. V is TRBV5-1 and J is TRBJ2-3, with D possibly TRBD1 on 6 matching bases. Looked up from germline, CDR1 is SGHRS and CDR2 is YFSETQ. The CDR3 sequence is 16 residues long. Trimming took 0 bases from V and 3 from J, leaving 14 bases between them.

This clone was seen a handful of times. The chain uses TRBV2 and TRBJ1-5, with 9 bases lining up with TRBD1. The trim removed 4 bases at V and 2 bases at J, leaving 0 bases unmatched. The CDR3 is 14 amino acids. Looked up from germline, CDR1 is SNHLY and CDR2 is FYNNEI. CDR3 in DNA: TGTGCCAGCAGTGGGACAGGGGGCAATCAGCCCCAGCATTTT. Encoded protein: CASSGTGGNQPQHF.

This chain connects TRBV19 to TRBJ1-2, with D possibly TRBD1 on 6 matching bases. The CDR3 is 12 residues long. V gave up 7 bases and J gave up 5 bases, with 11 bases separating them. The germline V gene has CDR1 LNHDA and CDR2 SQIVND (reference sequence). This chain's CDR3 is CASTDRLYGYTF. CDR3 coding DNA: TGTGCCAGTACGGACAGATTATATGGCTACACCTTC.

The V gene is TRBV29-1, the J gene TRBJ2-7; TRBD1 matches at 11 bases. This CDR3 region has 15 residues. CDR1 and CDR2 (germline): SQVTM, ANQGSEA. V lost 4 bases and J lost 4; bases outside the gene matches: 9. CDR3 sequence: CSVAAGTGGIYEQYF. CDR3 coding DNA: TGCAGCGTTGCTGCCGGGACAGGGGGGATATACGAGCAGTACTTC.

The rearrangement links TRBV28 to TRBJ2-7; no firm D call. Trimming removed 7 bases at V and 6 bases at J, with 19 bases between. The CDR3 length is 14 residues. The germline V gene encodes CDR1 MDHEN and CDR2 SYDVKM. The CDR3 spells CASTRSGHRAEQYF. The CDR3, as DNA: TGTGCCAGCACCCGTTCGGGTCATAGGGCCGAGCAGTACTTC.

This clone was counted once. This chain connects TRBV9 to TRBJ1-2; D might be TRBD1 (6 bases). V was clipped by 4 bases and J by 2 bases, with 12 bases between them. The CDR3 consists of 14 residues. Per germline, CDR1 SGDLS and CDR2 YYNGEE. CDR3 coding DNA: TGTGCCAGCAGCCCTACAGGGTCCAACTATGGCTACACCTTC. Amino acid sequence: CASSPTGSNYGYTF. The whole variable domain, remainder taken from reference TRBV9 and TRBJ1-2, is DSGVTQTPKHLITATGQRVTLRCSPRSGDLSVYWYQQSLDQGLQFLIQYYNGEERAKGNILERFSAQQFPDLHSELNLSSLELGDSALYFCASSPTGSNYGYTFGSGTRLTVV.

The V call is TRBV11-2, the J call TRBJ2-7, with TRBD1 as a possible D gene (5 bases). The CDR3 spans 14 residues. V dropped 4 bases and J dropped 5 bases, with 15 bases sitting between them. Germline values: CDR1 SGHAT, CDR2 FQNNGV. Here the CDR3 reads CASSSRGLLDEQYF. In DNA form, the CDR3 reads TGTGCCAGCAGCTCAAGGGGTCTTTTGGACGAGCAGTACTTC.

This chain joins TRBV4-2 and TRBJ2-7; a possible D gene is TRBD2 (5 bases). V dropped 4 bases and J dropped 2 bases, with 15 bases sitting between them. The CDR3 is 15 residues long. CDR1 is LGHNA and CDR2 is YNFKEQ in the germline V gene. The CDR3: CASSPRDRGTYEQYF. The CDR3 coding sequence is TGTGCCAGCAGCCCAAGGGATCGGGGAACCTACGAGCAGTACTTC.

The chain has TRBV7-8 and TRBJ2-2; 7 positions agree with TRBD2. The germline V gene has CDR1 SGHVS and CDR2 FQNEAQ. The CDR3 is made up of 18 amino acids. Unmatched junction bases numbered 10, after V lost 1 base and J lost 2 bases. CDR3 residues: CASSLGGRGRSNTGELFF. The CDR3 region has the DNA TGTGCCAGCAGCTTAGGGGGGAGGGGTCGTTCTAACACCGGGGAGCTGTTTTTT. The entire variable domain, with the rest obtained from reference TRBV7-8 and TRBJ2-2, is as follows: GAGVSQSPRYKVAKRGQDVALRCDPISGHVSLFWYQQALGQGPEFLTYFQNEAQLDKSGLPSDRFFAERPEGSVSTLKIQRTQQEDSAVYLCASSLGGRGRSNTGELFFGEGSRLTVL.

The V call is TRBV6-1, the J call TRBJ1-3; no definite D call. This CDR3 region has 14 residues. CDR1 is MNHNS, CDR2 SASEGT, per germline. Trimming left V 6 bases short and J 0 bases short, with 9 bases between. The CDR3 DNA follows: TGTGCCAGCAGAAGACTTAGCTCTGGAAACACCATATATTTT. It encodes CASRRLSSGNTIYF.

The chain couples TRBV9 to TRBJ2-7; D is uncertain. The V end lost 3 bases, the J end lost 3 bases, and 10 bases lay between the germline ends. CDR1 is SGDLS, CDR2 YYNGEE, per germline. There are 13 residues in the CDR3. The CDR3 sequence is CASSAHGVYEQYF. CDR3 coding DNA: TGTGCCAGCAGCGCCCATGGGGTCTACGAGCAGTACTTC.

The chain couples TRBV28 to TRBJ1-6; D gene uncertain. The ends were cut back, 7 bases at V and 14 bases at J, with 15 bases in the middle. Germline assignment: CDR1 MDHEN and CDR2 SYDVKM. The CDR3 has 12 residues. CDR3 nucleotides: TGTGCCAGCACCCGGAGCCAGGAATCCCTCCACTTT. It yields the protein CASTRSQESLHF.

This clone was seen a handful of times. The V and J genes are TRBV29-1 and TRBJ1-2, with D maybe TRBD1 (5 bases). Germline V lookup: CDR1 SQVTM, CDR2 ANQGSEA. CDR3 length: 10 amino acids. As DNA, the CDR3 is TGCGTGACAGTCGATCCCGGCTACACCTTC. Residues: CVTVDPGYTF. Based on the CDR3 plus reference TRBV29-1 and TRBJ1-2, the full variable domain is SAVISQKPSRDICQRGTSLTIQCQVDSQVTMMFWYRQQPGQSLTLIATANQGSEATYESGFVIDKFPISRPNLTFSTLTVSNMSPEDSSIYLCVTVDPGYTFGSGTRLTVV.

The V gene is TRBV7-9, the J gene TRBJ2-7; D perhaps matches TRBD1 (6 bases). Germline assignment: CDR1 SEHNR and CDR2 FQNEAQ (reference sequence). The CDR3 consists of 15 residues. The CDR3 DNA sequence: TGTGCTTCAGGGATCGACAGGCAAGGGCCCTACGAGCAGTACTTC. Amino acid sequence: CASGIDRQGPYEQYF.

This chain connects TRBV21-1 to TRBJ1-5; the table's D call TRBD1 went unverified against the DNA. TRBV21-1 corresponds to a pseudogene. This CDR3 spans 17 amino acids. CDR3 amino acids: CASSEKGTGGGNQPQHF. CDR3 nucleotide sequence: TGTGCCAGCAGCGAAAAGGGCACAGGGGGCGGCAATCAGCCCCAGCATTTT.

The chain couples TRBV19 to TRBJ2-7, with a weak D call TRBD1 (6 bases). Trimming took 6 bases from V and 0 from J, leaving 18 bases between them. Germline-derived CDR1 and CDR2 are LNHDA and SQIVND (reference sequence). This CDR3 is built from 16 residues. DNA of the CDR3: TGTGCCAGTAGCGAGAGGGGGAGACAGAACTCCTACGAGCAGTACTTC. This sequence encodes CASSERGRQNSYEQYF.

The chain combines TRBV25-1 with TRBJ1-1; perhaps TRBD1 as D (6 bases). With 10 bases removed from V and 5 bases from J, the gap between germline ends came to 17 bases. Germline V CDR1 and CDR2: MGHDK, SYGVNS. The CDR3 is made up of 13 amino acids. CDR3 residues: CATVQGRGTEAFF. The DNA of the CDR3 is TGTGCCACCGTACAGGGAAGGGGGACTGAAGCTTTCTTT.

This clone was recorded once. V gene TRBV27 combines with J gene TRBJ1-2; D is ambiguous. The CDR3 contains 15 residues. Germline assignment: CDR1 MNHEY and CDR2 SMNVEV (reference sequence). The V end was cut by 7 bases, the J end by 8 bases, with 23 bases between. The CDR3 is CASTRDYRAAEGYTF. The CDR3 DNA sequence: TGTGCCAGCACTCGGGATTATAGGGCAGCGGAAGGCTACACCTTC.

The genes are TRBV28 and TRBJ2-7; D gene unclear. CDR3 length: 16 amino acids. Trimming pared 5 bases from V and 2 bases from J, leaving 19 bases between. From germline, CDR1 is MDHEN and CDR2 SYDVKM. The CDR3 nucleotides read TGTGCCAGCAGTACCCAAGGACGCGTTGGGGCCTACGAGCAGTACTTC. Protein sequence: CASSTQGRVGAYEQYF.

The chain joins TRBV6-5 to TRBJ2-2; unclear D gene. Germline CDR1 MNHEY, CDR2 SVGAGI. V was clipped by 2 bases and J by 6 bases, with 7 bases between them. The CDR3 is 13 amino acids. Here the CDR3 reads CASSYGRSGELFF. In nucleotides, the CDR3 is TGTGCCAGCAGTTACGGACGATCCGGGGAGCTGTTTTTT.

The chain uses TRBV27 and TRBJ1-4; 9 bases match TRBD1. Germline V gives CDR1 MNHEY, CDR2 SMNVEV (reference sequence). J lost 7 bases, V lost 6 bases, and 6 bases had no gene match. The CDR3 totals 14 residues. The DNA for the CDR3 is TGTGCCAGCAGCATAACAGGGGGCGGTGAAAAACTGTTTTTT. Protein product: CASSITGGGEKLFF.

The V and J genes are TRBV7-9 and TRBJ1-2, with a possible D match to TRBD1 (6 bases). The CDR3 covers 16 residues. Germline V gives CDR1 SEHNR, CDR2 FQNEAQ (reference sequence). Trimming removed 2 bases from V and 0 bases from J, with 13 bases in between. CDR3: CASSLPQGTANYGYTF. In nucleotides, the CDR3 is TGTGCCAGCAGCTTACCACAGGGAACGGCTAACTATGGCTACACCTTC.

The CDR3 loop is CASTVDGGTDTQYF. DNA for the CDR3: TGTGCCAGCACAGTCGACGGGGGCACAGATACGCAGTATTTT. The chain carries TRBV9 and TRBJ2-3, with D perhaps matching TRBD2 (5 bases). CDR3 length equals 14 residues. From germline, CDR1 is SGDLS and CDR2 YYNGEE. The V gene lost 6 bases and the J gene lost 1 base, with 12 bases spanning the gap.

The V and J genes are TRBV28 and TRBJ2-7, with unresolved D. The CDR3 is made up of 15 amino acids. Trimming removed 6 bases from V and 1 base from J, with 16 bases in between. Germline V gene lookup returns CDR1 MDHEN and CDR2 SYDVKM. The chain's CDR3 is CASRPFGGISYEQYF. The CDR3 coding sequence is TGTGCCAGCAGGCCTTTTGGTGGGATTTCCTACGAGCAGTACTTC.

This chain uses TRBV5-1 with TRBJ2-7; 9 bases agree with TRBD1. With V trimmed by 4 bases and J by 1 base, 9 bases remained unmatched. The length of the CDR3 is 16 residues. CDR1 is SGHRS, CDR2 YFSETQ, per germline. The CDR3 nucleotides read TGCGCCAGCAGCCTTCCCCGGGACAGGGAATCCTACGAGCAGTACTTC. Translated, it gives CASSLPRDRESYEQYF.

The CDR3 sequence: CASSQRTGLNYGYTF. The CDR3 DNA reads as TGCGCCAGCAGCCAACGGACAGGGTTAAACTATGGCTACACCTTC. The chain links TRBV4-3 to TRBJ1-2; 8 bases are a match to TRBD1. Germline V lookup: CDR1 LGHNA, CDR2 YSLEER. V trimming: 2 bases; J trimming: 2 bases; junction bases outside the gene matches: 4. The CDR3 covers 15 residues.

This clone was recorded once. The rearrangement joins TRBV28 to TRBJ2-7, with D maybe TRBD2 (5 bases). V was clipped by 7 bases and J by 0 bases, with 7 bases between them. Germline loops: CDR1 MDHEN, CDR2 SYDVKM. This CDR3 is built from 12 residues. CDR3 nucleotide sequence: TGTGCCAGCAACGGACTCTCCTACGAGCAGTACTTC. Amino acids: CASNGLSYEQYF.

The chain has TRBV28 and TRBJ2-7, with D maybe TRBD1 (6 bases). CDR1 and CDR2 from the germline V gene are MDHEN and SYDVKM. Trimming cost V 6 bases and J 2 bases, with 14 bases left between them. The CDR3 covers 14 residues. CDR3 region: CASSPTGNTYEQYF. The DNA for the CDR3 is TGTGCCAGCAGCCCCACAGGGAACACCTACGAGCAGTACTTC.